This TCR beta chain was profiled in a study of CD8+ T cells in alopecia areata. Extraction and reverse transcription of RNA yielded cDNA as the sequencing template. Produced via immunoSEQ multiplex PCR; TCRdb's table is partial and in-frame only. The table records 200,000 to 250,000 clones, around three fifths of them present only once. The CDR3 spans 14 residues. Trimming left V 0 bases short and J 6 bases short, with 15 bases between. Germline V gives CDR1 GTSNPN, CDR2 SVGIG (reference sequence). Sample: CD4+ T cells sorted from blood, taken at week 0. The receptor was derived from a human donor with alopecia areata. The V gene is TRBV30, the J gene TRBJ2-7, with D perhaps assigned TRBD1 or TRBD2 (5 bases each). CDR3 nucleotides: TGTGCCTGGAGTGTAGGCCCTTCGAGGGGCGAGCAGTACTTC. This codes for CAWSVGPSRGEQYF.